The 32 T cell receptor beta chains below were found in one sample sequenced in a study of T cells in Graves' hyperthyroidism and ophthalmopathy. RNA transcripts yielded amplified TCR beta CDR3 regions. The HTBI primer set drove a first-round RT-PCR of the TCR CDR3. TCRdb reprocessed the multiplex PCR reads with MiXCR, giving one entry per CDR3 protein. Of roughly 500,000 distinct CDR3 sequences detected, around 43% appear once; the ten largest clones hold approximately 44%. Sequencing input: peripheral blood or thyroid tissue (not recorded which). These receptors were collected from an adult woman with Graves' disease, either hyperthyroidism or ophthalmopathy (not recorded which).

This clonotype showed up just a few times. This chain uses TRBV7-9 with TRBJ2-7; D assignment may be TRBD1 or TRBD2 (6 bases each). With 4 bases removed from V and 2 bases from J, the gap between germline ends came to 12 bases. CDR1 is SEHNR and CDR2 is FQNEAQ in the germline V gene (reference sequence). CDR3 size: 14 residues. The CDR3, as DNA: TGTGCCAGCAGCTCGGGGGCCGCGCCCTACGAGCAGTACTTC. Protein: CASSSGAAPYEQYF.

The CDR3 sequence is CSFSRGGSTEQYF. The CDR3 DNA reads as TGCAGCTTCTCTAGGGGGGGGTCTACGGAGCAGTACTTC. J is TRBJ2-7 and V is TRBV29-1, with D possibly TRBD2 on 7 matching bases. The germline V and J ends were trimmed by 8 bases and 7 bases, with 21 bases remaining between them. The CDR3 spans 13 residues. The germline gives CDR1 SQVTM, CDR2 ANQGSEA.

The table lists this clonotype with many counts. The chain uses TRBV29-1 and TRBJ1-1; D remains ambiguous. The CDR3 contains 10 residues. Germline-derived CDR1 and CDR2 are SQVTM and ANQGSEA. V was trimmed by 3 bases and J by 7 bases, leaving 6 bases between them. The CDR3 sequence: CSVEEGEAFF. As DNA, the CDR3 is TGCAGCGTTGAGGAGGGTGAAGCTTTCTTT.

The rearrangement uses TRBV29-1 and TRBJ2-6; D unclear. Germline CDR1 SQVTM, CDR2 ANQGSEA. The CDR3 length is 14 residues. Trimming cost V 4 bases and J 0 bases, with 7 bases left between them. CDR3 in DNA: TGCAGCGTTGGTGCGAGCTCTGGGGCCAACGTCCTGACTTTC. Translated, it gives CSVGASSGANVLTF.

A word on this clonotype: Given the absence of the conserved phenylalanine or tryptophan at the CDR3 end, a read error is likely. J is TRBJ2-7 and V is TRBV10-3; 9 bases line up with TRBD2. Germline V gives CDR1 ENHRY, CDR2 SYGVKD. J was trimmed by 5 bases and V by 6 bases; bases with no gene match: 5. The CDR3 has 13 residues. CDR3 sequence: CAIRDPSGNEQYS. CDR3 bases: TGTGCCATCAGGGACCCTAGCGGGAACGAGCAGTACTCC.

This clonotype came up a few times. The rearrangement joins TRBV6-5 to TRBJ1-2; TRBD1 matches 7 bases. The CDR3 consists of 12 residues. The germline gives CDR1 MNHEY, CDR2 SVGAGI. J was trimmed by 10 bases and V by 6 bases; bases with no gene match: 8. CDR3 amino acids: CASRPPTGAYTF. DNA of the CDR3: TGTGCCAGCAGACCCCCAACAGGGGCCTACACCTTC.

This chain joins TRBV7-8 and TRBJ1-3; unclear D gene. The CDR3 spans 15 residues. V was shortened by 6 bases and J by 4 bases, with 16 bases between the two germline ends. Germline values: CDR1 SGHVS, CDR2 FQNEAQ. As DNA, the CDR3 is TGTGCCAGCAGTCGAGGGTTTAGGGAGGGAAACACCATATATTTT. Translated, it gives CASSRGFREGNTIYF.

The rearrangement links TRBV9 to TRBJ1-2, with 9 bases that match TRBD1. CDR3 length: 15 amino acids. V trimming: 4 bases; J trimming: 5 bases; junction bases outside the gene matches: 9. Germline values: CDR1 SGDLS, CDR2 YYNGEE. CDR3 DNA sequence: TGTGCCAGCAGCTGGTGGGACAGGGTATTTTATGGCTACACCTTC. This encodes CASSWWDRVFYGYTF.

Only a few counts were recorded for this clonotype. The chain couples TRBV7-2 to TRBJ1-2; D perhaps matches TRBD1 (5 bases). Trimming cost V 5 bases and J 8 bases, with 21 bases left between them. In germline, CDR1 is SGHTA, CDR2 FQGNSA. The CDR3 consists of 15 residues. Here the CDR3 reads CASSHDFKGERGYTF. The CDR3 DNA follows: TGTGCCAGCAGCCATGATTTCAAAGGGGAGCGAGGCTACACCTTC.

This clonotype was counted between two and nine times. This chain's CDR3 is CASSRMAGEVGTEAFF. CDR3 DNA: TGTGCCAGCAGCCGAATGGCAGGGGAGGTTGGCACTGAAGCTTTCTTT. The chain has TRBV3-1 and TRBJ1-1; D is possibly TRBD1 (6 bases). V gave up 4 bases and J gave up 4 bases, with 19 bases separating them. This CDR3 spans 16 amino acids. From germline, CDR1 is LGHDT and CDR2 YNNKEL (reference sequence).

The rearrangement joins TRBV7-6 to TRBJ1-4; 9 nucleotides agree with TRBD1. CDR3 size: 16 residues. Trimming cost V 5 bases and J 7 bases; bases outside gene matches: 11. From germline, CDR1 is SGHVS and CDR2 FNYEAQ. The CDR3 reads CASSTQGQGGGEKLFF. CDR3 in DNA: TGTGCCAGCAGCACCCAGGGACAGGGAGGTGGTGAAAAACTGTTTTTT. The variable domain in full, completed from reference TRBV7-6 and TRBJ1-4, reads GAGVSQSPRYKVTKRGQDVALRCDPISGHVSLYWYRQALGQGPEFLTYFNYEAQQDKSGLPNDRFSAERPEGSISTLTIQRTEQRDSAMYRCASSTQGQGGGEKLFFGSGTQLSVL.

This chain joins TRBV5-1 and TRBJ2-7, with 9 bases aligning to TRBD2. This CDR3 contains 13 residues. V was pared by 3 bases and J by 5 bases, with 3 bases of the junction left unmatched. Germline lookup yields CDR1 SGHRS and CDR2 YFSETQ. This CDR3 reads CASSWRGGDEQYF. In DNA, the CDR3 is TGCGCCAGCAGCTGGCGGGGGGGCGACGAGCAGTACTTC.

This clonotype was seen a handful of times. The CDR3 region has the DNA TGTGCCAGTGCCTGGACAGGGGACCAAGAGACCCAGTACTTC. Its protein is CASAWTGDQETQYF. J is TRBJ2-5 and V is TRBV19; TRBD1 agrees at 9 bases. Germline CDR1 reads LNHDA; CDR2 reads SQIVND (reference sequence). J was trimmed by 0 bases and V by 8 bases; bases with no gene match: 4. The CDR3 runs 14 residues.

Many counts were recorded for this clonotype. The V and J genes are TRBV28 and TRBJ1-6, with a weak D call TRBD1 (5 bases). V was cut by 6 bases and J by 9 bases, with 12 bases left in between. The germline V gene has CDR1 MDHEN and CDR2 SYDVKM. The CDR3 loop spans 13 amino acids. The DNA for the CDR3 is TGTGCCAGCAGGTGGGGGTCGAGTTCACCCCTCCACTTT. It specifies CASRWGSSSPLHF.

This clonotype was counted only a few times. The CDR3 is CAISDPQGFPEAFF. The CDR3 nucleotides are TGTGCCATCAGTGACCCACAGGGGTTCCCTGAAGCTTTCTTT. The chain employs TRBV10-3 and TRBJ1-1; 7 positions match TRBD1. J gave up 6 bases and V 3 bases, and 7 bases lay outside the gene matches. Germline V gene lookup returns CDR1 ENHRY and CDR2 SYGVKD. CDR3 length: 14 amino acids.

Comment on this clonotype: Sequence at one end of the junction differs from germline and may be a read error. V and J are TRBV7-3 and TRBJ2-2; the D gene is possibly TRBD1 (7 bases). The CDR3 runs 15 residues. Germline loops: CDR1 SGHTA, CDR2 FQGTGA. CDR3 DNA sequence: TGTGCCAGCAGCCTAGAGGGACAGTCTGTTCGGGAGCCGTTTTTT. Residues: CASSLEGQSVREPFF. The entire variable domain, with the rest obtained from reference TRBV7-3 and TRBJ2-2, is as follows: GAGVSQTPSNKVTEKGKYVELRCDPISGHTALYWYRQSLGQGPEFLIYFQGTGAADDSGLPNDRFFAVRPEGSVSTLKIQRTERGDSAVYLCASSLEGQSVREPFFGEGSRLTVL.

The gene calls are TRBV19 and TRBJ1-1, with 8 positions matching TRBD1. With V trimmed by 7 bases and J by 5 bases, 9 bases remained unmatched. CDR1 and CDR2 (germline): LNHDA, SQIVND (reference sequence). There are 14 residues in the CDR3. The CDR3 sequence: CASTIQGVLTEAFF. The CDR3 DNA follows: TGTGCCAGTACCATACAGGGGGTCTTGACTGAAGCTTTCTTT.

This clonotype was counted at least ten times. This chain links TRBV10-3 with TRBJ2-7; 9 bases are a match to TRBD2. CDR3 length: 15 amino acids. Germline V gene sequence: CDR1 ENHRY, CDR2 SYGVKD. V was pared by 6 bases and J by 7 bases, with 13 bases of the junction left unmatched. The CDR3 is CAISRPGLAEGEQYF. The CDR3 DNA reads as TGTGCCATCAGCCGCCCGGGACTAGCTGAGGGGGAGCAGTACTTC.

On this clonotype itself: Since no conserved phenylalanine or tryptophan closes the CDR3, a read error is the likely cause. This chain links TRBV20-1 with TRBJ2-7, with TRBD1 matching 8 bases. From germline, CDR1 is DFQATT and CDR2 SNEGSKA (reference sequence). The V segment lost 3 bases and the J segment 4 bases; nucleotides outside the gene matches: 5. The CDR3 loop spans 13 amino acids. The CDR3: CSARGQEGYEQYL. The CDR3 region has the DNA TGCAGTGCTAGGGGACAGGAGGGATACGAGCAGTACCTC.

This chain connects TRBV7-2 to TRBJ2-5, with no clear D. The V gene lost 5 bases and the J gene lost 3 bases, with 19 bases spanning the gap. The germline V gene encodes CDR1 SGHTA and CDR2 FQGNSA. The CDR3 is 16 amino acids. The CDR3 is CASSRSVFLLKETQYF. CDR3 nucleotide sequence: TGTGCCAGCAGCCGCAGCGTGTTCCTTCTTAAAGAGACCCAGTACTTC.

CDR3 amino acids: CASSSGTASNQPQHF. CDR3 coding DNA: TGTGCCAGCAGCTCCGGGACAGCGAGTAATCAGCCCCAGCATTTT. This chain connects TRBV7-9 to TRBJ1-5; 7 nucleotides match TRBD1. Germline V lookup: CDR1 SEHNR, CDR2 FQNEAQ (reference sequence). The V segment lost 4 bases and the J segment 4 bases; nucleotides outside the gene matches: 7. This CDR3 has 15 residues.

This clonotype has at least ten counts. The chain uses TRBV7-8 and TRBJ2-5; tentatively, D is TRBD1 or TRBD2 (6 bases each). From germline, CDR1 is SGHVS and CDR2 FQNEAQ. This CDR3 has 14 amino acids. V was clipped by 1 base and J by 4 bases, with 10 bases between them. In DNA, the CDR3 is TGTGCCAGCAGCTTAGTACAGGGACTAGAGACCCAGTACTTC. Its translation is CASSLVQGLETQYF.

The rearrangement links TRBV19 to TRBJ1-5; TRBD1 matches at 9 bases. Losses at the gene ends were 7 bases for V and 7 bases for J; bases not matched to a gene: 11. Germline assignment: CDR1 LNHDA and CDR2 SQIVND (reference sequence). This CDR3 contains 15 residues. This chain's CDR3 is CASKPTGGGLQPQHF. Written as DNA, the CDR3 is TGTGCCAGTAAGCCAACAGGGGGCGGATTGCAGCCCCAGCATTTT.

This clonotype occurred many times. This sequence joins TRBV29-1 and TRBJ1-1, with 7 bases identical to TRBD1. Per germline, CDR1 SQVTM and CDR2 ANQGSEA. Trimming took 6 bases from V and 0 from J; bases not matched to a gene: 4. This CDR3 has 13 amino acids. The CDR3 region is CSVMTGMNTEAFF. The DNA for the CDR3 is TGCAGCGTGATGACAGGGATGAACACTGAAGCTTTCTTT.

J is TRBJ1-6 and V is TRBV7-2, with D possibly matching TRBD1 (6 bases). The ends were cut back, 5 bases at V and 6 bases at J, with 23 bases in the middle. Germline CDR1 reads SGHTA; CDR2 reads FQGNSA. This CDR3 contains 18 residues. CDR3 coding DNA: TGTGCCAGCAGCCCGGGCGGGGCAGGGGCCCTAGGTAATTCACCCCTCCACTTT. Translated: CASSPGGAGALGNSPLHF.

Only a few counts were recorded for this clonotype. The CDR3 is CASSTGGQETQYF. The CDR3 nucleotides read TGTGCCAGCAGTACAGGGGGCCAAGAGACCCAGTACTTC. This chain links TRBV12-3 or TRBV12-4 with TRBJ2-5, with TRBD1 matching over 8 bases. The CDR3 sequence is 13 residues long. V was pared by 5 bases and J by 1 base, with 0 bases of the junction left unmatched.

This clonotype was detected only once. The chain is built from TRBV12-3 or TRBV12-4 and TRBJ1-2; 11 bases align to TRBD1. CDR3 length: 15 amino acids. The V segment lost 6 bases and the J segment 8 bases; nucleotides outside the gene matches: 11. The CDR3 is CASSSWTGGVRGYTF. CDR3 sequence (DNA): TGTGCCAGCAGCTCCTGGACAGGGGGCGTGAGGGGCTACACCTTC.

A note on this clonotype: One base away lies a much larger clone, so this may be a sequencing read error. V usage is TRBV5-1 and J usage is TRBJ2-2; the D gene is possibly TRBD2 (5 bases). Per germline, CDR1 SGHRS and CDR2 YFSETQ. The CDR3 covers 12 residues. CDR3 sequence (DNA): TGCGCCAGCATGCAAGACACCGGGGAGCTGCTTTTT. Amino acids: CASMQDTGELLF. Combining the CDR3 with reference TRBV5-1 and TRBJ2-2 gives the whole variable domain KAGVTQTPRYLIKTRGQQVTLSCSPISGHRSVSWYQQTPGQGLQFLFEYFSETQRNKGNFPGRFSGRQFSNSRSEMNVSTLELGDSALYLCASMQDTGELLFGEGSRLTVL.

There are a few counts of this clonotype. The V gene is TRBV7-8, the J gene TRBJ2-5; perhaps TRBD1 as D (5 bases). CDR3 size: 15 residues. V lost 4 bases to trimming and J lost 1 base, with 13 bases between them. Germline V gene lookup returns CDR1 SGHVS and CDR2 FQNEAQ. For the CDR3, the DNA is TGTGCCAGCAGCTCCGGACGACAGCTCCAAGAGACCCAGTACTTC. The encoded protein is CASSSGRQLQETQYF.

This clonotype was counted many times. V and J are TRBV14 and TRBJ1-1, with D unresolved. The CDR3 extends over 13 amino acids. V was pared by 2 bases and J by 12 bases, with 16 bases between. Germline V gives CDR1 SGHDN, CDR2 FVKESK. This CDR3 is CASSQRPGTHTFF. Written as DNA, the CDR3 is TGTGCCAGCAGCCAAAGACCTGGAACCCACACTTTCTTT.

This clonotype has only a few counts. The rearrangement joins TRBV20-1 to TRBJ2-7; 10 bases map to TRBD2. The V gene end was trimmed by 6 bases and the J gene end by 4 bases; junction bases not matched to a gene: 9. The CDR3 runs 14 residues. Germline V CDR1 and CDR2: DFQATT, SNEGSKA (reference sequence). The CDR3 is CSANSGGLPYEQYF. The DNA for the CDR3 is TGCAGTGCCAATAGCGGGGGGCTCCCTTACGAGCAGTACTTC.

This clonotype has at least ten counts. The rearrangement uses TRBV20-1 and TRBJ1-1; D uncertain. The V gene's germline CDR1 is DFQATT and CDR2 SNEGSKA (reference sequence). The CDR3 sequence is 11 residues long. The V end lost 0 bases, the J end lost 7 bases, and 6 bases lay between the germline ends. CDR3 region: CSARDGSEAFF. In nucleotides, the CDR3 is TGCAGTGCTAGAGATGGGAGTGAAGCTTTCTTT.